The 5 T cell receptor beta chains listed next were all sequenced from one sample in a study of graft-versus-host responses after intestinal transplantation. The table came from immunoSEQ multiplex PCR; TCRdb's copy has only in-frame clones and leaves some out. The profile covers tens of thousands of clones, with about 91% appearing a single time and around 0.49% taken by the ten largest. Their recognized antigens are unknown. The sequencing used unstimulated CD8+ T cells sorted from spleen or lymph node cells, collected before intestinal transplant. These receptors originate from a human donor who received an intestinal transplant.

Comment on this clone: A junction boundary mismatches the germline segment, possibly from a read error. The genes are TRBV2 and TRBJ2-7; D not resolved. CDR1 is SNHLY and CDR2 is FYNNEI in the germline V gene. The CDR3 is 13 residues long. CDR3 in amino acids: CASSGFRSYEQCF. The CDR3 DNA reads TGTGCCAGCAGTGGTTTCAGGTCCTACGAGCAGTGCTTC. The full variable domain, in which reference TRBV2 and TRBJ2-7 provide the parts outside the CDR3, is EPEVTQTPSHQVTQMGQEVILRCVPISNHLYFYWYRQILGQKVEFLVSFYNNEISEKSEIFDDQFSVERPDGSNFTLKIRSTKLEDSAMYFCASSGFRSYEQCFGPGTRLTVT.

This clone came up once. The J gene is TRBJ2-2, the V gene TRBV9; TRBD2 is a possible D gene (5 bases). V was trimmed by 0 bases and J by 0 bases, leaving 12 bases between them. Germline CDR1 reads SGDLS; CDR2 reads YYNGEE. The CDR3 is 17 residues long. This CDR3 reads CASSVVSGLTNTGELFF. The CDR3 DNA follows: TGTGCCAGCAGCGTAGTGAGCGGCCTCACGAACACCGGGGAGCTGTTTTTT.

A note on this clone: A read error may account for a junction end that differs from germline. The V call is TRBV7-9, the J call TRBJ2-7, with 9 positions matching TRBD1. The CDR3 consists of 13 residues. Germline CDR1 reads SEHNR; CDR2 reads FQNEAQ (reference sequence). CDR3 in amino acids: CASRSGQGYGQYF. The CDR3 bases are TGTGCCAGCAGATCGGGACAGGGCTACGGGCAGTACTTC.

The chain links TRBV6-1 to TRBJ2-3; the D gene is possibly TRBD1 (5 bases). CDR1 is MNHNS and CDR2 is SASEGT in the germline V gene. This CDR3 has 13 residues. V lost 7 bases to trimming and J lost 2 bases, with 10 bases between them. CDR3 protein: CASKDRSTDTQYF. CDR3 bases: TGTGCCAGCAAAGACAGATCCACAGATACGCAGTATTTT.

The rearrangement joins TRBV11-2 to TRBJ2-7; 7 nucleotides agree with TRBD2. Germline CDR1 and CDR2: SGHAT and FQNNGV. The CDR3 has 15 residues. Trimming at V came to 4 bases and at J to 0 bases, leaving 6 bases not matched to a gene. CDR3 region: CASSSGGGSSYEQYF. The CDR3 nucleotides are TGTGCCAGCAGCTCCGGCGGGGGTAGCTCCTACGAGCAGTACTTC.